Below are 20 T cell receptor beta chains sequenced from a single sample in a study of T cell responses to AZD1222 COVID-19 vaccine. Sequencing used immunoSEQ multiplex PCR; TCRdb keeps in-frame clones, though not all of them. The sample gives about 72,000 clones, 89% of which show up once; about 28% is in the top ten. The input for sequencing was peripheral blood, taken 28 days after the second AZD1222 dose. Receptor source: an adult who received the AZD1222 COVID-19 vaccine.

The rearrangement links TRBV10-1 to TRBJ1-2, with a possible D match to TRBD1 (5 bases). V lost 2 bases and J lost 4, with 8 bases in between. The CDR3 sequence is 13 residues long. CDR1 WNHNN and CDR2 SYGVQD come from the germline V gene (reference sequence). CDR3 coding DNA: TGCGCCAGCAGTGAGAGAGGGGCCTATGGCTACACCTTC. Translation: CASSERGAYGYTF.

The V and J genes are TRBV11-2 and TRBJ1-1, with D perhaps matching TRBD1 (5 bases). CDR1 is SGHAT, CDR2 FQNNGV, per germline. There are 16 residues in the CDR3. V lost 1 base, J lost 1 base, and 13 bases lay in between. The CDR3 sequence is CASSLGAGLGNTEAFF. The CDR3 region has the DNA TGTGCCAGCAGCTTAGGGGCAGGGTTAGGGAACACTGAAGCTTTCTTT.

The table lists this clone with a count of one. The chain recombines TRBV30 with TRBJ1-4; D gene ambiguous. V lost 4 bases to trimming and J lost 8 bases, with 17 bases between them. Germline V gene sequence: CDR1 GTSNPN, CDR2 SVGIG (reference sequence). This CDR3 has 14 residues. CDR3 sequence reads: CAWTGSPSGEKLFF. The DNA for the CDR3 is TGTGCCTGGACCGGGTCTCCGTCGGGAGAAAAACTGTTTTTT.

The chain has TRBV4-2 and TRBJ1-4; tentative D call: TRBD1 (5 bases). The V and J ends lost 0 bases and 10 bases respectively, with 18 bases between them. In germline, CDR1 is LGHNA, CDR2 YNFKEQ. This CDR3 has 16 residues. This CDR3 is CASSQDIGAGFGKLFF. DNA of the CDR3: TGTGCCAGCAGCCAAGATATAGGGGCAGGGTTTGGAAAACTGTTTTTT.

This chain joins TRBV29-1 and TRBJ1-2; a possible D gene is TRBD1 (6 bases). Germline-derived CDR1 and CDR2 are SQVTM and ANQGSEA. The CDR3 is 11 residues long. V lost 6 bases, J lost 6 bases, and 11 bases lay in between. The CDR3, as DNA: TGCAGCGTAGGGGGAAAAGATGGCTACACCTTC. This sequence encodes CSVGGKDGYTF. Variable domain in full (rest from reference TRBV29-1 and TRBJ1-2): SAVISQKPSRDICQRGTSLTIQCQVDSQVTMMFWYRQQPGQSLTLIATANQGSEATYESGFVIDKFPISRPNLTFSTLTVSNMSPEDSSIYLCSVGGKDGYTFGSGTRLTVV.

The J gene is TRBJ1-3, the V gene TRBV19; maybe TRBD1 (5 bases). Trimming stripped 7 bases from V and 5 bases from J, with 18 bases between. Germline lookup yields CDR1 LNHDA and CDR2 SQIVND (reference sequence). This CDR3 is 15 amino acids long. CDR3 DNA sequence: TGTGCCAGTACCCCAAGCGGGGGATCGAGAAACACCATATATTTT. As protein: CASTPSGGSRNTIYF.

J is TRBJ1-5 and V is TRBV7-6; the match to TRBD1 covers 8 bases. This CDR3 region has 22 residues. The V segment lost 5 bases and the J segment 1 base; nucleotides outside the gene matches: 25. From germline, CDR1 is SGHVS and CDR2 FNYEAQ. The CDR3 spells CASSPENNNRDRIAISNQPQHF. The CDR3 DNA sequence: TGTGCCAGCAGCCCAGAAAATAACAACCGGGACAGGATAGCAATCAGCAATCAGCCCCAGCATTTT.

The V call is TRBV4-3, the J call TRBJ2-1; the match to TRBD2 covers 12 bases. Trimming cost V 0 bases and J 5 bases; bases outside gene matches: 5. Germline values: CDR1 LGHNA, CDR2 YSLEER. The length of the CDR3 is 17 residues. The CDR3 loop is CASSQDLAGGPHNEQFF. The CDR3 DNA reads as TGCGCCAGCAGCCAAGACCTAGCGGGAGGGCCACACAATGAGCAGTTCTTC.

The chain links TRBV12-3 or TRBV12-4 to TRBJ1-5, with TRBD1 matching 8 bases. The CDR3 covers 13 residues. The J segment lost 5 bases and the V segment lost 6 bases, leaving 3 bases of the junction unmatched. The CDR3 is CASSQGADQPQHF. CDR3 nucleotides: TGTGCCAGCAGCCAGGGGGCCGATCAGCCCCAGCATTTT.

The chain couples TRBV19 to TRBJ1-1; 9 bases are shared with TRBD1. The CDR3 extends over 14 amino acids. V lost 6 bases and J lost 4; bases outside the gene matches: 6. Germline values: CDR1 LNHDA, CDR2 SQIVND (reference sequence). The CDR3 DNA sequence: TGTGCCAGTAGCCAACAGGGGGCGAGCACTGAAGCTTTCTTT. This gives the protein CASSQQGASTEAFF. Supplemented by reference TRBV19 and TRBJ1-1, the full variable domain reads DGGITQSPKYLFRKEGQNVTLSCEQNLNHDAMYWYRQDPGQGLRLIYYSQIVNDFQKGDIAEGYSVSREKKESFPLTVTSAQKNPTAFYLCASSQQGASTEAFFGQGTRLTVV.

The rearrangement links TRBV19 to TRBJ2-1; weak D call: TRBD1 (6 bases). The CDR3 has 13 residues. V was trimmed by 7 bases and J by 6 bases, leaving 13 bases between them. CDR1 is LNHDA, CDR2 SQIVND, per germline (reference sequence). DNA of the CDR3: TGTGCCAGTACCCCAACAGGGCTCAATGAGCAGTTCTTC. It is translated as CASTPTGLNEQFF.

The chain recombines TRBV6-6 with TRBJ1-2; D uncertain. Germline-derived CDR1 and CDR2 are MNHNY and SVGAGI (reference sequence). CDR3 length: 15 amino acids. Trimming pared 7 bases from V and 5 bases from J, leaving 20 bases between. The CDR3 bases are TGTGCCAGCAACCCGCGCGGGAGGGCGATATATGGCTACACCTTC. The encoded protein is CASNPRGRAIYGYTF.

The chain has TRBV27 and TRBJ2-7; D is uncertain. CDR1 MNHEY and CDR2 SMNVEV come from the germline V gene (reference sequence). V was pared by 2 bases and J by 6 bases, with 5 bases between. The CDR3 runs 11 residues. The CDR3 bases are TGTGCCAGCAGTTTAGGTGGCGAGCAGTACTTC. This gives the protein CASSLGGEQYF.

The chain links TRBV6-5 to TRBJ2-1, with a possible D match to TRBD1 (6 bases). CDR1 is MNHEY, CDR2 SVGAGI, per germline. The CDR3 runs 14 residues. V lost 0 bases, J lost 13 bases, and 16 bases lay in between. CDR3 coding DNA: TGTGCCAGCAGTTACTCGGTTCAGGGGCAAAATCAGTTCTTC. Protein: CASSYSVQGQNQFF.

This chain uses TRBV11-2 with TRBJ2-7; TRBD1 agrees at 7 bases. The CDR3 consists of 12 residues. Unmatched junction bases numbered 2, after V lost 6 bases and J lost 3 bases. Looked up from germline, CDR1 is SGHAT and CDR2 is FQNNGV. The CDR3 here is CASRRQGYEQYF. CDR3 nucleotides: TGTGCCAGCAGACGACAGGGCTACGAGCAGTACTTC.

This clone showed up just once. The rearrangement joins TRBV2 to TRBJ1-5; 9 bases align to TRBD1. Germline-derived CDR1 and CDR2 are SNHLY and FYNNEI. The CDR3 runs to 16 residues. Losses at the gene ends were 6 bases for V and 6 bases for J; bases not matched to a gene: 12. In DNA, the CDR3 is TGTGCCAGCAGAGATTTACCTGACAGGGGGAGTCAGCCCCAGCATTTT. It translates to CASRDLPDRGSQPQHF. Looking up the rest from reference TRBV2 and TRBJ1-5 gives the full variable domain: EPEVTQTPSHQVTQMGQEVILRCVPISNHLYFYWYRQILGQKVEFLVSFYNNEISEKSEIFDDQFSVERPDGSNFTLKIRSTKLEDSAMYFCASRDLPDRGSQPQHFGDGTRLSIL.

The CDR3: CATSRQLGAGAFNEQFF. In nucleotides, the CDR3 is TGTGCCACCAGCAGACAATTAGGTGCGGGGGCCTTCAATGAGCAGTTCTTC. The chain recombines TRBV15 with TRBJ2-1; D may be TRBD2 (7 bases). V gave up 2 bases and J gave up 6 bases, with 20 bases separating them. Germline V lookup: CDR1 LNHNV, CDR2 YYDKDF (reference sequence). The CDR3 extends over 17 amino acids.

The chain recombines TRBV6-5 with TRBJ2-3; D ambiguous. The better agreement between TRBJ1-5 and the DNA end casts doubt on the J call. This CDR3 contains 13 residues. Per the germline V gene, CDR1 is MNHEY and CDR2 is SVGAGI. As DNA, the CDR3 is TGTGCCAGCAGACGGACCGATGGGGTTAGCCAGCATTTT. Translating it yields CASRRTDGVSQHF.

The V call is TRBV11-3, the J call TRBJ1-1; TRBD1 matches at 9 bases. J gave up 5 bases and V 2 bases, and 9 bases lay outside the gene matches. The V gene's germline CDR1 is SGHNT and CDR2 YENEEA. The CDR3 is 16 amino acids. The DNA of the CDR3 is TGTGCCAGCAGCTTACGCCCGGGACAGGGCGGGACTGAAGCTTTCTTT. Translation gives CASSLRPGQGGTEAFF.

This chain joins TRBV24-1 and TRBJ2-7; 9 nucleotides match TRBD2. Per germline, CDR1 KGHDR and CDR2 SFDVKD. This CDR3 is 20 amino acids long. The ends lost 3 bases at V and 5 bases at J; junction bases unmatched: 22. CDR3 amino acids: CATSDMTFIGGRAVGDEQYF. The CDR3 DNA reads TGTGCCACCAGTGATATGACTTTTATTGGCGGGAGGGCGGTAGGAGACGAGCAGTACTTC.